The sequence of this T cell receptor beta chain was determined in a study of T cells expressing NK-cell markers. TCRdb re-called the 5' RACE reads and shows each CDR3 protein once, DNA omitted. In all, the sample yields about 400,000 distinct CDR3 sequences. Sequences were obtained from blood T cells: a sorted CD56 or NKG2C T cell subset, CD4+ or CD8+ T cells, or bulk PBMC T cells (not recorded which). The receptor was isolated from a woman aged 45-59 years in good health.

This CDR3 is CSFLTSGRGEQYF. The rearrangement links TRBV20-1 to TRBJ2-7; TCRdb designates TRBD2, a call that cannot be tested without DNA. The CDR3 contains 13 residues. CDR1 is DFQATT and CDR2 is SNEGSKA in the germline V gene (reference sequence).